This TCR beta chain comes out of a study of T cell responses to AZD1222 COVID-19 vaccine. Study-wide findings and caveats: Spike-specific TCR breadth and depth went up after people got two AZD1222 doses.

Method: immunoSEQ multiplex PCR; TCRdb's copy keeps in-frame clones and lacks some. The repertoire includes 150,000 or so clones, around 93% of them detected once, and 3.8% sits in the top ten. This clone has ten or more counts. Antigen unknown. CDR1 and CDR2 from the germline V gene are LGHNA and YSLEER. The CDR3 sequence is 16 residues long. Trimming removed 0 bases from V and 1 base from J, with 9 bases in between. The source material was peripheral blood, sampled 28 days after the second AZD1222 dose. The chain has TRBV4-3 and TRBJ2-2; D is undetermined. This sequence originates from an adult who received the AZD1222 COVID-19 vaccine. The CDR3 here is CASSQDVAGNTGELFF. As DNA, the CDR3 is TGCGCCAGCAGCCAAGATGTAGCAGGGAACACCGGGGAGCTGTTTTTT.